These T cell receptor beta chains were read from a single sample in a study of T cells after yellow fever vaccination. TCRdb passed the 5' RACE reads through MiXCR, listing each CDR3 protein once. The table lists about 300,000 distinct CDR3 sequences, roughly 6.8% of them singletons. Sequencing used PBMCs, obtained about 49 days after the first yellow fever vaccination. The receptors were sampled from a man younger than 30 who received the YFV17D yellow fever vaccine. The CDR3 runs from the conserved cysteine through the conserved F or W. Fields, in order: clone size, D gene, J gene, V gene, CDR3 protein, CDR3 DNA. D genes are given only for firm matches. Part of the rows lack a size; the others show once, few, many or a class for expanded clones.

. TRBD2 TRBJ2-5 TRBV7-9 CASSSSGQETQYF TGTGCCAGCAGCTCTAGCGGGCAAGAGACCCAGTACTTC
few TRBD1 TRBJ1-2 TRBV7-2 CASSLASGQGGYTF TGTGCCAGCAGCTTAGCATCGGGACAGGGAGGCTACACCTTC
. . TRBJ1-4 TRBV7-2 CASSFFGSPGEKLFF TGTGCCAGCAGCTTTTTTGGTAGTCCAGGCGAAAAACTGTTTTTT
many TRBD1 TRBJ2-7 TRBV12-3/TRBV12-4 CASSPRDRHYEQYF TGTGCCAGCAGCCCCCGGGACAGACACTACGAGCAGTACTTC
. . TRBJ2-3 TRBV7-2 CASSLRPGNTDTQYF TGTGCCAGCAGCCTAAGGCCGGGTAACACAGATACGCAGTATTTT
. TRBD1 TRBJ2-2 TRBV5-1 CASSYGTGSIGELFF TGCGCCAGCAGCTACGGGACAGGTTCGATTGGGGAGCTGTTTTTT
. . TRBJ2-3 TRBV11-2 CASRPGRGGRDTQYF TGTGCCAGCAGACCGGGACGGGGTGGTAGAGATACGCAGTATTTT
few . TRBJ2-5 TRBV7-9 CASSLLASIGETQYF TGTGCCAGCAGCTTATTGGCGAGCATCGGGGAGACCCAGTACTTC
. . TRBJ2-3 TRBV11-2 CASSPILPTDTQYF TGTGCCAGCAGCCCAATACTGCCCACAGATACGCAGTATTTT
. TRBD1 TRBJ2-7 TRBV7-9 CASSRRQGEQYF TGTGCCAGCAGCCGTCGACAGGGCGAGCAGTACTTC
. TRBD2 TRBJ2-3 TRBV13 CASSWGGGQDTQYF TGTGCCAGCAGCTGGGGGGGTGGACAAGATACGCAGTATTTT
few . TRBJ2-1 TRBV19 CASRGPQDYNEQFF TGTGCCAGTAGAGGGCCCCAAGACTACAATGAGCAGTTCTTC
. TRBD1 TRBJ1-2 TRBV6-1 CASRRGQSFNYGYTF TGTGCCAGCAGGCGGGGACAGTCGTTTAACTATGGCTACACCTTC
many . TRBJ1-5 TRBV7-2 CASSNQGWYQPQHF TGTGCCAGCAGCAACCAGGGGTGGTACCAGCCCCAGCATTTT
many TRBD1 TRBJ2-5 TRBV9 CASSEGQGIQETQYF TGTGCCAGCAGCGAGGGACAGGGAATACAAGAGACCCAGTACTTC
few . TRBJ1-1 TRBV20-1 CSARDLGPTEAFF TGCAGTGCTAGAGATTTAGGGCCCACTGAAGCTTTCTTT